The source of this T cell receptor (beta chain) is a study of CD8 T cells in Susac syndrome (dated by TCRdb to the late 2010s). Describing the broader study: The study used repertoire sequencing to test whether antigen drove CD8+ T cell activation and differentiation in Susac syndrome. The clonality of the CD8+ T cell repertoire was compared across more than 9 healthy donors, roughly 14 Susac syndrome patients and under 18 multiple sclerosis patients.

RNA was extracted using the RNeasy kit, and roughly 0.5 to 1 microgram was reverse transcribed with random hexamers. TCR beta CDR3 regions were amplified with the immunoSEQ multiplex PCR assay covering 54 Vbeta and 13 Jbeta segments. PCR amplification bias was corrected using a synthetic template baseline for primer optimization and computational correction. Turning to the authors' computational methods: Reads were assigned to V, D and J genes according to IMGT and analyzed in immunoSEQ Analyzer, with only productive sequences retained. Clonality was computed as one minus Shannon entropy normalized by log2 of the number of productive unique sequences. For each patient and control, public and private clones were evaluated within the 100 most prevalent clones. Clones were defined as Susac-specific if absent from the healthy and MS cohorts, from 1052 published viral clones and from other ImmuneACCESS disease sequences. TCRdb itself trimmed the public reads at Q25 with fastp, ran MiXCR and retained productive beta chains. Each CDR3 protein gets just one entry, which takes the most common genes and DNA from the rows behind it. The V and J calls reflect TCRdb's pipeline rather than the authors' work. For this sample there are fewer than 65,000 distinct CDR3 sequences; more than 90% appear just once. The ten largest clones represent roughly 0.19% of the sample.

General findings and caveats noted by the study authors: The study acknowledged that relatively few individuals were included in the TCR sequencing and HLA analysis.

Peripheral blood CD8+ and CD4+ T cells from healthy donors, Susac syndrome patients and multiple sclerosis patients were profiled by high-throughput TCR beta sequencing. Healthy donors were age- and sex-matched controls. Bulk CD8+ and CD4+ T cells were purified magnetically by negative isolation, whereas CD8+ TEMRA cells were enriched by FACS. Blood was drawn into EDTA tubes, processed within 24 hours, and PBMCs were isolated by density gradient centrifugation. PBMCs intended for TCR sequencing were frozen in liquid nitrogen and were later thawed in a 37 degrees C water bath. The sorted or isolated CD4+, CD8+ and CD8+ TEMRA cells had a purity of 90% or higher. At the junction V is shortened by 2 bases and J by 4 bases; bases outside the gene matches: 6. CDR1 and CDR2, per the germline V gene (reference sequence), are LGHDT and YNNKEL. The CDR3, cysteine through phenylalanine, is 16 amino acids long. Only the CDR3 part of the read is kept: 48 bases, read in frame from the first base.

This clonotype is a singleton in its sample. What antigen it recognizes has not been identified. There are no base qualities to consult, and no much larger clone falls within one base. Resting on one read, the evidence is weak. The sequence came from a human donor in good health. Recombination connected TRBV3-1 to TRBJ2-5; the central 11 bases match TRBD2. The sample consisted of CD8+ T cells from PBMCs. The DNA sequence is TGTGCCAGCAGCCAACTACTAGCGGGGGCCCGAGAGACCCAGTACTTC. Its coded protein is CASSQLLAGARETQYF.